The rows below give T cell receptor beta chains drawn from one sample of a study of T cells in Graves' hyperthyroidism and ophthalmopathy. TCRdb passed the multiplex PCR reads through MiXCR, listing each CDR3 protein once. The sample holds around 440,000 distinct CDR3 sequences, 15% to 18% seen once. The sample comprised blood. The source is a woman between 18 and 30 years old with Graves' hyperthyroidism. CDR3s include the opening cysteine and the closing phenylalanine or tryptophan. The D gene is left open where the match is weak. Clone size is given for some rows only: seen once, a few or many times, or a class if the clone is expanded.

CDR3nt | CDR3aa | j_gene | v_gene | d_gene | abundance
TGTGCCACCAGCAGAGATCTAAGGTTCCCCCAGCATTTT | CATSRDLRFPQHF | TRBJ1-5 | TRBV15 | . | .
TGTGCTAGTGTCTCAGGGACGTCAAGTCCTAGCACAGATACGCAGTATTTT | CASVSGTSSPSTDTQYF | TRBJ2-3 | TRBV12-5 | . | many
TGTGCTAGTGGTTTGGTACGGGATTGGGGGGGGGATGAGCAGTTCTTC | CASGLVRDWGGDEQFF | TRBJ2-1 | TRBV12-5 | TRBD2 | many
TGTGCTGCAGGCCTCTACGAGCAGTACTTC | CAAGLYEQYF | TRBJ2-7 | TRBV30 | . | .
TGTGCCAGCAGCTTTGGGGGACAGGGGACCGGCGGGGGCAATCAGCCCCAGCATTTT | CASSFGGQGTGGGNQPQHF | TRBJ1-5 | TRBV7-4 | TRBD1 | many
TGCGCCAGCAGCGTCGAGGTGAACACTGAAGCTTTCTTT | CASSVEVNTEAFF | TRBJ1-1 | TRBV5-1 | . | many
TGCAGTGCTAGTTATCTAGCGGGAGAGGGTGAGCAGTTCTTC | CSASYLAGEGEQFF | TRBJ2-1 | TRBV20-1 | TRBD2 | many
TGCAGTGCTAGAGGGGGGACAGGGGGGGAAAAACTGTTTTTT | CSARGGTGGEKLFF | TRBJ1-4 | TRBV20-1 | TRBD1 | .
TGTGCCATCAGTGAGGGGCACGGATTATACACTGAAGCTTTCTTT | CAISEGHGLYTEAFF | TRBJ1-1 | TRBV10-3 | . | .
TGTGCCAGCAGTGGGGGGACAGGGCGGAATCAGCCCCAGCATTTT | CASSGGTGRNQPQHF | TRBJ1-5 | TRBV27 | TRBD1 | many
TGTGCCAGCAGCTTAGCCCGGACCAGTGGGAATGAGCAGTTCTTC | CASSLARTSGNEQFF | TRBJ2-1 | TRBV7-9 | . | many
TGTGCCAGCAGTGGGGGGGCGAGCGGGAGGAATGAGCAGTTCTTC | CASSGGASGRNEQFF | TRBJ2-1 | TRBV11-1 | TRBD2 | .
TGTGCCAGTAGTATAGTAGGACAGGGTAGCAATCAGCCCCAGCATTTT | CASSIVGQGSNQPQHF | TRBJ1-5 | TRBV19 | TRBD1 | .
TGTGCCAGCAGCGACGACGGCCCGAAGGGACTGTTTTTT | CASSDDGPKGLFF | TRBJ1-4 | TRBV5-5 | . | few
TGCGCCAGCAGCCGTGGGACTACCAACACAGATACGCAGTATTTT | CASSRGTTNTDTQYF | TRBJ2-3 | TRBV5-1 | TRBD2 | many
TGTGCCAGCTCACCTCAGACAGAACCTAACTATGGCTACACCTTC | CASSPQTEPNYGYTF | TRBJ1-2 | TRBV18 | . | many
TGTGCCATCAGTGGACGTGGAGGGACGCAGGGGCGCTCTGGGGCCAACGTCCTGACTTTC | CAISGRGGTQGRSGANVLTF | TRBJ2-6 | TRBV10-3 | . | .
TGCAGTGCTAGAGTTCAACTAGCGGTAGATACGCAGTATTTT | CSARVQLAVDTQYF | TRBJ2-3 | TRBV20-1 | TRBD2 | many
TGTGCCAGCAGCAGGGGTTGGGCAGAGACCCAGTACTTC | CASSRGWAETQYF | TRBJ2-5 | TRBV7-2 | . | many
TGCAGTGCTAGAAGGGCCCCCACAGATACGCAGTATTTT | CSARRAPTDTQYF | TRBJ2-3 | TRBV20-1 | . | .
TGCGCCAGCAGCCACAGAGGGGGCCGGGACACCCTCGTCGTCTATGGCTACACCTTC | CASSHRGGRDTLVVYGYTF | TRBJ1-2 | TRBV4-1 | TRBD1 | .
TGTGCCAGCCGCCGGGAGGGGAGCTCCTACGAGCAGTACTTC | CASRREGSSYEQYF | TRBJ2-7 | TRBV27 | TRBD2 | many
TGCGCCAGCAGCTTGGCCTCGGATGGGACAGGGGGGACCGGGGAGCTGTTTTTT | CASSLASDGTGGTGELFF | TRBJ2-2 | TRBV5-1 | TRBD1 | many
TGCGCCAGCAGCCCCCGGGTGGGGGCGCACACAGATACGCAGTATTTT | CASSPRVGAHTDTQYF | TRBJ2-3 | TRBV5-1 | . | many
TGCGCCAGCAGCCAAGATGGCGGAACCAGCACAGATACGCAGTATTTT | CASSQDGGTSTDTQYF | TRBJ2-3 | TRBV4-1 | . | few
TGTGCCAGCAGGAGGAAAAGTAAAGGGGATAATTCACCCCTCCACTTT | CASRRKSKGDNSPLHF | TRBJ1-6 | TRBV6-1 | . | many
TGTGCCAGCACCCCCCTAGCGGGAAACACCGGGGAGCTGTTTTTT | CASTPLAGNTGELFF | TRBJ2-2 | TRBV3-1 | TRBD2 | many
TGTGCCAGTAACATCGGGATATACAATGAGCAGTTCTTC | CASNIGIYNEQFF | TRBJ2-1 | TRBV19 | . | few
TGTGCCAGTAGCCCGACCGAGGGCTGGACCGGGGAGCTGTTTTTT | CASSPTEGWTGELFF | TRBJ2-2 | TRBV19 | . | many
TGCGCCAGCAGCCAACTTCAAGCCGGGGTCGGGTACAATGAGCAGTTCTTC | CASSQLQAGVGYNEQFF | TRBJ2-1 | TRBV4-1 | . | many
TGTGCCAGCAGTTTATGGGGGATGGGGGCCGGTGAAAAACTGTTTTTT | CASSLWGMGAGEKLFF | TRBJ1-4 | TRBV27 | . | many
TGTGCCAGCAGCCGAGGACAAGATCGAACTGTATACAATGAGCAGTTCTTC | CASSRGQDRTVYNEQFF | TRBJ2-1 | TRBV27 | . | .
TGCGCCAGCAGCTTGTGGCTAGCGGGCGACGATACGCAGCATTTT | CASSLWLAGDDTQHF | TRBJ1-5 | TRBV5-1 | . | .
TGTGCCATCAGTGAGTCAGGGACCACCTACGAGCAGTACTTC | CAISESGTTYEQYF | TRBJ2-7 | TRBV10-3 | . | few
TGCAGTGCTAGAGATCAAGGGGTGGGCGGCTACACCTTC | CSARDQGVGGYTF | TRBJ1-2 | TRBV20-1 | . | many
TGTGCCACCAGCCCAAACGGAGGGACAGGGACGGAGACCCAGTACTTC | CATSPNGGTGTETQYF | TRBJ2-5 | TRBV15 | TRBD1 | few
TGTGCCAGCACCCCCCGGGCAGGGTCTGAAGGGGAGACCCAGTACTTC | CASTPRAGSEGETQYF | TRBJ2-5 | TRBV6-1 | . | few
TGTGCCAGCAGACAAGCTACAGGGCATGAGCAGTTCTTC | CASRQATGHEQFF | TRBJ2-1 | TRBV3-1 | . | many
TGTGCCAGCAAAGGGGGAGAAAACACCGGGGAGCTGTTTTTT | CASKGGENTGELFF | TRBJ2-2 | TRBV11-2 | . | .
TGTGCCAGTAGTACCGGCTTTGGACAGGGCAATGGCTACACCTTC | CASSTGFGQGNGYTF | TRBJ1-2 | TRBV19 | TRBD1 | .
TGTGCCAGCAGCATGGACGGAAACACCGGGGAGCTGTTTTTT | CASSMDGNTGELFF | TRBJ2-2 | TRBV6-8 | . | .
TGTGCCATCGGGGGACAGGGCCTCTATGGCTACACCTTC | CAIGGQGLYGYTF | TRBJ1-2 | TRBV10-3 | TRBD1 | .
TGTGCCAGCAGCCCCCGGGTCGGTTCGGGTGAAAAACTGTTTTTT | CASSPRVGSGEKLFF | TRBJ1-4 | TRBV3-1 | . | many
TGTGCCAGCAGCCCGGCGGGAGAAGTCGAGACCCAGTACTTC | CASSPAGEVETQYF | TRBJ2-5 | TRBV3-1 | TRBD2 | .
TGTGCCAGCACAGGACTAGCGGTCCACAATGAGCAGTTCTTC | CASTGLAVHNEQFF | TRBJ2-1 | TRBV2 | TRBD2 | .
TGTGCCAGCAGCTTGGGGCGTGGGGGAAGCACAGATACGCAGTATTTT | CASSLGRGGSTDTQYF | TRBJ2-3 | TRBV7-3 | . | .
TGTGCCAGCAGCTCATTGGGGGGGCGCCGGAATGAGCAGTTCTTC | CASSSLGGRRNEQFF | TRBJ2-1 | TRBV5-6 | . | many
TGTGCCGAGCAGCGGGGGGGTCGGGTAGAGACCCAGTACTTC | CAEQRGGRVETQYF | TRBJ2-5 | TRBV11-2 | TRBD2 | .
TGTGCCAGCAGCCACTCAGGGATCTACGAGCAGTACTTC | CASSHSGIYEQYF | TRBJ2-7 | TRBV3-1 | . | many
TGTGCCAGCAGCCAAAGCCACGTCCTGACTTTC | CASSQSHVLTF | TRBJ2-6 | TRBV12-3/TRBV12-4 | . | few
TGTGCCAGCAGTCTTTACACGGGATACGAGCAGTACTTC | CASSLYTGYEQYF | TRBJ2-7 | TRBV28 | . | .
TGTGCCAGCAGCCCCTCTCGGGACAATCAGCCCCAGCATTTT | CASSPSRDNQPQHF | TRBJ1-5 | TRBV7-9 | . | many
TGTGCCAGTAGTAGCCCAAGACAGGGGGCCGGGGAGACCCAGTACTTC | CASSSPRQGAGETQYF | TRBJ2-5 | TRBV19 | TRBD1 | few
TGCAGTGCCCCCGGACAGGGGGTCAACGAGCAGTACTTC | CSAPGQGVNEQYF | TRBJ2-7 | TRBV20-1 | TRBD1 | many